Below are 24 T cell receptor beta chains sequenced from a single sample in a study of long-term antiretroviral therapy in people with HIV. Assay version v3.0 of immunoSEQ was used, and it was run at survey level. Assay used: immunoSEQ multiplex PCR; TCRdb lists only in-frame clones, some missing. The data contain roughly 15,000 clones, approximately 73% of them seen just once; the ten biggest clones take up 25% to 30%. This sample comprised unsorted PBMCs, obtained 3.1 years after starting antiretroviral therapy. The receptors derive from a middle-aged man with HIV.

V and J are TRBV2 and TRBJ1-4; D unclear. V lost 6 bases, J lost 5 bases, and 7 bases lay in between. CDR3 size: 12 residues. CDR1 is SNHLY and CDR2 is FYNNEI in the germline V gene. The chain's CDR3 is CASRQRNEKLFF. CDR3 DNA sequence: TGTGCCAGCAGGCAGCGGAATGAAAAACTGTTTTTT. The complete variable domain, with remaining parts taken from reference TRBV2 and TRBJ1-4, reads EPEVTQTPSHQVTQMGQEVILRCVPISNHLYFYWYRQILGQKVEFLVSFYNNEISEKSEIFDDQFSVERPDGSNFTLKIRSTKLEDSAMYFCASRQRNEKLFFGSGTQLSVL.

This chain uses TRBV30 with TRBJ2-7, with D tentatively TRBD1 or TRBD2 (5 bases each). CDR3 length: 14 residues. V lost 0 bases and J lost 2, with 11 bases in between. Germline V gives CDR1 GTSNPN, CDR2 SVGIG (reference sequence). The CDR3 region has the DNA TGTGCCTGGAGTGTATGGGACCAAGCCTACGAGCAGTACTTC. It yields the protein CAWSVWDQAYEQYF.

This clone has a handful of counts. V is TRBV6-5 and J is TRBJ1-1; D uncertain. CDR1 and CDR2 from the germline V gene are MNHEY and SVGAGI. The V end was cut by 0 bases, the J end by 3 bases, with 5 bases between. The CDR3 length is 13 residues. Written as DNA, the CDR3 is TGTGCCAGCAGTTACTCCCTGTACACTGAAGCTTTCTTT. The encoded protein is CASSYSLYTEAFF.

The V gene is TRBV5-6, the J gene TRBJ2-5, with D unclear. CDR1 and CDR2 from the germline V gene are SGHDT and YYEEEE. The CDR3 length is 12 residues. The V and J ends lost 1 base and 5 bases respectively, with 6 bases between them. The CDR3 coding sequence is TGTGCCAGCAGCTTGACGGAGGAGACCCAGTACTTC. This sequence encodes CASSLTEETQYF.

The rearrangement joins TRBV27 to TRBJ1-6, with unresolved D. Germline-derived CDR1 and CDR2 are MNHEY and SMNVEV (reference sequence). The CDR3 is 16 residues long. V was trimmed by 4 bases and J by 0 bases, leaving 10 bases between them. The CDR3 reads CASSSSDNSYNSPLHF. The CDR3 nucleotides read TGTGCCAGCAGTTCAAGCGATAACTCCTATAATTCACCCCTCCACTTT.

The chain links TRBV5-1 to TRBJ2-1; 10 nucleotides agree with TRBD2. The CDR3 is made up of 17 amino acids. Germline-derived CDR1 and CDR2 are SGHRS and YFSETQ. The trim removed 1 base at V and 3 bases at J, leaving 7 bases unmatched. This chain's CDR3 is CASSLLTSGAGYNEQFF. The DNA of the CDR3 is TGCGCCAGCAGCTTGCTTACTAGCGGGGCGGGCTACAATGAGCAGTTCTTC.

V is TRBV9 and J is TRBJ2-3; no reliable D call. Trimming took 1 base from V and 5 from J, leaving 5 bases between them. CDR3 length equals 12 residues. Looked up from germline, CDR1 is SGDLS and CDR2 is YYNGEE. CDR3 sequence: CASSVQEDTQYF. The CDR3 coding sequence is TGTGCCAGCAGCGTACAGGAAGATACGCAGTATTTT.

Relative to its sample, this clone is hyperexpanded. The chain recombines TRBV13 with TRBJ2-3; 14 positions agree with TRBD2. This CDR3 has 19 amino acids. CDR1 is PRHDT, CDR2 FYEKMQ, per germline (reference sequence). J gave up 5 bases and V 5 bases, and 15 bases lay outside the gene matches. This chain's CDR3 is CASSPGLAGGAGRLDTQYF. In DNA, the CDR3 is TGTGCCAGCAGCCCCGGACTAGCGGGGGGTGCCGGGCGGCTAGATACGCAGTATTTT.

The J gene is TRBJ2-5, the V gene TRBV18; a weak D match, TRBD1 (5 bases). CDR3 size: 13 residues. The germline V and J ends were trimmed by 1 base and 4 bases, with 7 bases remaining between them. CDR1 and CDR2 from the germline V gene are KGHSH and LQKENI. CDR3 amino acids: CASSPQGRETQYF. The DNA for the CDR3 is TGTGCCAGCTCACCACAGGGGCGAGAGACCCAGTACTTC. Full variable domain (rest looked up from reference TRBV18 and TRBJ2-5): NAGVMQNPRHLVRRRGQEARLRCSPMKGHSHVYWYRQLPEEGLKFMVYLQKENIIDESGMPKERFSAEFPKEGPSILRIQQVVRGDSAAYFCASSPQGRETQYFGPGTRLLVL.

The V call is TRBV4-1, the J call TRBJ1-6; 9 nucleotides match TRBD1. This CDR3 is built from 18 residues. With 4 bases clipped from V and 4 bases from J, the junction kept 11 bases outside the gene matches. Germline values: CDR1 MGHRA, CDR2 YSYEKL. For the CDR3, the DNA is TGCGCCAGCAGCCGACTTCCGGGACAGGGTATTTATAATTCACCCCTCCACTTT. Encoded protein: CASSRLPGQGIYNSPLHF.

J is TRBJ2-7 and V is TRBV7-9; 11 positions agree with TRBD1. The junction had 8 bases not matched to a gene; V was cut back by 6 bases and J by 4 bases. The germline V gene has CDR1 SEHNR and CDR2 FQNEAQ (reference sequence). The length of the CDR3 is 15 residues. In DNA, the CDR3 is TGTGCCAGCAGTACCCGGACAGGGGGCCGGTACGAGCAGTACTTC. Translating gives CASSTRTGGRYEQYF.

The CDR3 protein is CASSLGGDVYGYTF. In nucleotides, the CDR3 is TGTGCCAGCAGCTTGGGAGGGGACGTCTATGGCTACACCTTC. V is TRBV5-5 and J is TRBJ1-2, with TRBD1 as a possible D gene (5 bases). This CDR3 is built from 14 residues. The germline CDR1 and CDR2 sequences are SGHKS and YYEKEE (reference sequence). Trimming pared 0 bases from V and 4 bases from J, leaving 10 bases between.

The chain links TRBV5-1 to TRBJ2-7, with 7 bases matching TRBD2. The V and J ends lost 4 bases and 3 bases, in that order; junction bases with no gene match: 7. CDR1 SGHRS and CDR2 YFSETQ come from the germline V gene. This CDR3 has 14 amino acids. The CDR3 sequence: CASSLWERGYEQYF. DNA of the CDR3: TGCGCCAGCAGCCTTTGGGAGCGGGGCTACGAGCAGTACTTC.

The rearrangement uses TRBV6-1 and TRBJ1-2; 8 nucleotides line up with TRBD1. Germline V gene lookup returns CDR1 MNHNS and CDR2 SASEGT. The trim removed 7 bases at V and 4 bases at J, leaving 8 bases unmatched. This CDR3 contains 14 residues. Here the CDR3 DNA reads TGTGCCAGCAAGGGAGGACAGGGTCCCTATGGCTACACCTTC. Protein product: CASKGGQGPYGYTF.

This clone appeared a few times. CDR3 bases: TGCGCCAGCAGCCAAAAAGAAGGCGGGGAGCTGTTTTTT. Its protein is CASSQKEGGELFF. The gene calls are TRBV4-1 and TRBJ2-2; D call uncertain. V lost 2 bases, J lost 7 bases, and 8 bases lay in between. The CDR3 has 13 amino acids. Germline assignment: CDR1 MGHRA and CDR2 YSYEKL.

This sequence joins TRBV5-1 and TRBJ2-7; 9 bases are shared with TRBD2. J lost 6 bases, V lost 3 bases, and 7 bases had no gene match. The CDR3 loop spans 14 amino acids. From germline, CDR1 is SGHRS and CDR2 YFSETQ. CDR3 amino acids: CASSSRNSGGEQYF. The CDR3 region has the DNA TGCGCCAGCAGCTCCCGGAATAGCGGGGGCGAGCAGTACTTC.

V is TRBV2 and J is TRBJ1-5; D uncertain. Germline lookup yields CDR1 SNHLY and CDR2 FYNNEI. Between the trimmed V and J ends, which lost 3 bases and 3 bases, there was a span of 9 bases. The CDR3 sequence is 14 residues long. The CDR3 region has the DNA TGTGCCAGCAGTGACCCGGGGTACAATCAGCCCCAGCATTTT. Protein sequence: CASSDPGYNQPQHF.

The V gene is TRBV10-3, the J gene TRBJ2-7; no reliable D call. V lost 0 bases and J lost 6, with 6 bases in between. Germline V lookup: CDR1 ENHRY, CDR2 SYGVKD. There are 12 residues in the CDR3. The CDR3, as DNA: TGTGCCATCAGTGAGTCTCTCGGCGAGCAGTACTTC. Its protein product is CAISESLGEQYF.

In this sample, this clone turned up once. The chain couples TRBV19 to TRBJ1-1; 9 nucleotides agree with TRBD1. This CDR3 region has 14 residues. The ends lost 7 bases at V and 0 bases at J; junction bases unmatched: 3. Per germline, CDR1 LNHDA and CDR2 SQIVND (reference sequence). The CDR3 DNA is TGTGCCAGTATTCGGACAGGGGTGAACACTGAAGCTTTCTTT. Translated, it gives CASIRTGVNTEAFF.

This chain links TRBV5-1 with TRBJ1-5, with TRBD1 matching 11 bases. CDR3 size: 15 residues. V was clipped by 5 bases and J by 7 bases; unmatched bases: 8. Germline CDR1 is SGHRS and CDR2 is YFSETQ. The CDR3 spells CASRYGTGGNQPQHF. DNA for the CDR3: TGCGCCAGCAGATACGGGACAGGGGGTAACCAGCCCCAGCATTTT.

This clone was recorded only once. V usage is TRBV2 and J usage is TRBJ1-5; D gene ambiguous. This CDR3 has 16 amino acids. CDR1 and CDR2 (germline): SNHLY, FYNNEI. V shed 7 bases and J shed 1 base, with 17 bases lying between them. CDR3 in amino acids: CASTGRTVGSNQPQHF. CDR3 coding DNA: TGTGCCAGCACCGGCAGGACGGTCGGAAGCAATCAGCCCCAGCATTTT.

This chain connects TRBV7-9 to TRBJ1-4; maybe TRBD1 (5 bases). Germline V gives CDR1 SEHNR, CDR2 FQNEAQ (reference sequence). Deletions cut 4 bases from V and 7 bases from J, with 13 bases between. The CDR3 sequence is 14 residues long. Here the CDR3 DNA reads TGTGCCAGCAGCTGGTTGGGGGATACTGAAAAACTGTTTTTT. It is translated as CASSWLGDTEKLFF.

The chain combines TRBV30 with TRBJ1-1; TRBD1 agrees at 7 bases. This CDR3 spans 13 amino acids. V dropped 4 bases and J dropped 8; count of bases not matched to a gene: 10. Germline values: CDR1 GTSNPN, CDR2 SVGIG (reference sequence). The CDR3 bases are TGTGCCTGGACCCCACGGGAGGGGGCAGAAGCTTTCTTT. Protein: CAWTPREGAEAFF. Combining the CDR3 with reference TRBV30 and TRBJ1-1 gives the whole variable domain SQTIHQWPATLVQPVGSPLSLECTVEGTSNPNLYWYRQAAGRGLQLLFYSVGIGQISSEVPQNLSASRPQDRQFILSSKKLLLSDSGFYLCAWTPREGAEAFFGQGTRLTVV.

This clone has just a few counts. The identical CDR3 is also encoded by other nucleotide sequences in the sample. The V gene is TRBV7-9, the J gene TRBJ2-3; the D is unclear. This CDR3 is 11 amino acids long. The germline V and J ends were trimmed by 5 bases and 2 bases, with 2 bases remaining between them. Germline values: CDR1 SEHNR, CDR2 FQNEAQ (reference sequence). CDR3 in DNA: TGTGCCAGCAGCCTCACAGATACGCAGTATTTT. Its translation is CASSLTDTQYF.